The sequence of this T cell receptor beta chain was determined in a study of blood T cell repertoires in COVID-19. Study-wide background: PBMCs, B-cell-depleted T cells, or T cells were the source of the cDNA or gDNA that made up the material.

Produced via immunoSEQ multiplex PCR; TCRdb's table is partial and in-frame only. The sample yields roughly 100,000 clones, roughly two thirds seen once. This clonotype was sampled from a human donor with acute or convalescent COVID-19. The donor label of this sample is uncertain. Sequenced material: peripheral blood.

The CDR3, as DNA: TGTGCCAGCAGCCAAGATCGGGATCAGCCCCAGCATTTT. This codes for CASSQDRDQPQHF. The V call is TRBV3-1 (or the pseudogene TRBV3-2), the J call TRBJ1-5; D gene uncertain. Germline V CDR1 and CDR2: LGHDT, YNNKEL (reference sequence). V was cut by 0 bases and J by 5 bases, with 5 bases left in between. The CDR3 runs 13 residues.